This entry concerns a single T cell receptor (beta chain). Its antigen is undetermined. The data derive from a study of T cells in Graves' hyperthyroidism and ophthalmopathy. The hyperthyroidism was newly diagnosed and had lasted under 2 months; the patients were aged 18 to 65. Amplified TCR beta CDR3 regions came from RNA transcripts. A first-round RT-PCR of the TCR CDR3 used the HTBI primer set. TCRdb recomputed calls from the multiplex PCR reads with MiXCR, one row per CDR3 protein. The sample has around 700,000 distinct CDR3 sequences; 35% are singletons. From germline, CDR1 is SNHLY and CDR2 FYNNEI. The CDR3 length is 15 residues. Losses at the gene ends were 6 bases for V and 4 bases for J; bases not matched to a gene: 9. Study-wide points: Stable hyperthyroidism and ophthalmopathy were separated using 13 V-J signatures. Among thyroid clonotypes expanded above 0.001, most also appeared in blood.

The sample was blood. This sequence was found in a woman between 40 and 50 years old with Graves' hyperthyroidism. The V call is TRBV2, the J call TRBJ1-2; 9 nucleotides align to TRBD1. CDR3 sequence reads: CASSLGQGRSYGYTF. The CDR3, as DNA: TGTGCCAGCAGCTTAGGACAGGGGAGGTCCTATGGCTACACCTTC. Full variable domain (outside the CDR3, taken from reference TRBV2 and TRBJ1-2): EPEVTQTPSHQVTQMGQEVILRCVPISNHLYFYWYRQILGQKVEFLVSFYNNEISEKSEIFDDQFSVERPDGSNFTLKIRSTKLEDSAMYFCASSLGQGRSYGYTFGSGTRLTVV.